This T cell receptor beta chain appears in the sequencing data of a study of blood T cells in healthy people across ages. On the study more broadly: Every two T cells gave about one barcoded beta molecule via template switching.

Notes on this clonotype: Its specificity is unknown.

A J-beta primer mix and a sample-barcoded 5' primer were used in a second PCR of about 7 to 11 cycles. From the 5' RACE reads, TCRdb called clonotypes with MiXCR, one entry per CDR3 protein. The data contain 1.5 million to 1.9 million distinct CDR3 sequences, less than 45% of them singletons. Notes on the study in general: With age, beta diversity per million T cells declined roughly linearly, significantly by 40 to 50.

V was pared by 5 bases and J by 9 bases, with 17 bases between. The length of the CDR3 is 14 residues. Germline lookup yields CDR1 MNHEY and CDR2 SVGEGT. The sample was blood. The chain is built from TRBV6-2 or TRBV6-3 and TRBJ2-1, with a possible D match to TRBD2 (7 bases). The TCR was taken from a young woman in good health. CDR3 protein: CASSLVGGHSEQFF. The CDR3 DNA is TGTGCCAGCAGTCTAGTGGGGGGGCACAGTGAGCAGTTCTTC.